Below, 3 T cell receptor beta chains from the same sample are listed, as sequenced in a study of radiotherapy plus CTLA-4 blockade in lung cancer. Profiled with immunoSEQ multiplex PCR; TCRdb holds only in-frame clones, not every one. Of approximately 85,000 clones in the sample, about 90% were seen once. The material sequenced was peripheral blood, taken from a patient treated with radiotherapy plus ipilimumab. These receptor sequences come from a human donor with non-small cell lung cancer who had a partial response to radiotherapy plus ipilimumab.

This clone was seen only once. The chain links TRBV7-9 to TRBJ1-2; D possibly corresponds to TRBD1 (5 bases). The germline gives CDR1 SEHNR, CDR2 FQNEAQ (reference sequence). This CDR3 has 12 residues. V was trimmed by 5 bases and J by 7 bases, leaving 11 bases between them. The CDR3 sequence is CASSQGSPGYTF. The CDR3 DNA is TGTGCCAGCAGCCAGGGCTCCCCTGGCTACACCTTC.

The CDR3 bases are TGTGCCAGCAGCTTGGGCGATGTAGGCAATCAGCCCCAGCATTTT. Amino acid sequence: CASSLGDVGNQPQHF. The chain recombines TRBV5-5 with TRBJ1-5; D gene uncertain. Trimming removed 0 bases at V and 2 bases at J, with 9 bases between. The germline V gene encodes CDR1 SGHKS and CDR2 YYEKEE (reference sequence). This CDR3 has 15 residues.

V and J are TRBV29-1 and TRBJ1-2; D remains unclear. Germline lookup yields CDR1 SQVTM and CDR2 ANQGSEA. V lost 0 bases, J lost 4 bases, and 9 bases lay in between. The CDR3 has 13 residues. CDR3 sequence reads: CSVEDNIFYGYTF. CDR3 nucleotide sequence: TGCAGCGTTGAAGATAATATTTTCTATGGCTACACCTTC.